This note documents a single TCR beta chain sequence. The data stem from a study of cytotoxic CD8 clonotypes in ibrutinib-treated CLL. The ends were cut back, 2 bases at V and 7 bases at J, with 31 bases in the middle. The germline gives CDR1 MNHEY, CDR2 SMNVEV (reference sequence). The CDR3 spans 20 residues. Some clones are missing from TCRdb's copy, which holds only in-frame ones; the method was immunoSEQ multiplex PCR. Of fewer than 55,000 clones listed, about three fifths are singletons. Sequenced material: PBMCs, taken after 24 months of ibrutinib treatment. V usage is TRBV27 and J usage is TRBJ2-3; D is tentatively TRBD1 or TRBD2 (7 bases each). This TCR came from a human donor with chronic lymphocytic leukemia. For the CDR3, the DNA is TGTGCCAGCAGTTTAAAACGTCAGGGGGGGCCAATCGACACAGCTAATACGCAGTATTTT. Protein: CASSLKRQGGPIDTANTQYF.